Below are 29 T cell receptor beta chains sequenced from a single sample in a study of blood T cell repertoires in COVID-19. Sequencing was performed with immunoSEQ multiplex PCR; in TCRdb, only in-frame clones are kept and a portion is missing. This repertoire shows 250,000 to 300,000 clones, approximately 90% found once; its top ten account for more than 0.95%. Specimen: peripheral blood. These receptors came from a woman between 40 and 50 years old who had recovered from COVID-19.

The V and J genes are TRBV12-3 or TRBV12-4 and TRBJ1-1; D remains unclear. V was shortened by 7 bases and J by 5 bases, with 14 bases between the two germline ends. The CDR3 consists of 13 residues. The CDR3 protein is CASTRAPGTEAFF. The CDR3 nucleotides are TGTGCCAGCACCCGGGCCCCGGGGACTGAAGCTTTCTTT.

V gene TRBV7-9 combines with J gene TRBJ2-7, with 7 bases fitting TRBD1. The CDR3 runs to 12 residues. From germline, CDR1 is SEHNR and CDR2 FQNEAQ (reference sequence). The V and J ends lost 5 bases and 4 bases, in that order; junction bases with no gene match: 2. The CDR3 DNA follows: TGTGCCAGCAGCCCGGACAGGTACGAGCAGTACTTC. This sequence encodes CASSPDRYEQYF.

The CDR3 spells CASSRALNEKLFF. In nucleotides, the CDR3 is TGTGCCAGCAGCCGGGCCCTTAATGAAAAACTGTTTTTT. The chain is built from TRBV14 and TRBJ1-4, with D uncertain. Germline CDR1 SGHDN, CDR2 FVKESK. The germline V and J ends were trimmed by 4 bases and 4 bases, with 7 bases remaining between them. The CDR3 extends over 13 amino acids. The full variable domain, in which reference TRBV14 and TRBJ1-4 provide the parts outside the CDR3, is EAGVTQFPSHSVIEKGQTVTLRCDPISGHDNLYWYRRVMGKEIKFLLHFVKESKQDESGMPNNRFLAERTGGTYSTLKVQPAELEDSGVYFCASSRALNEKLFFGSGTQLSVL.

This clone was counted once. The rearrangement joins TRBV30 to TRBJ1-5; no reliable D call. The V gene's germline CDR1 is GTSNPN and CDR2 SVGIG (reference sequence). The V and J ends lost 0 bases and 6 bases respectively, with 9 bases between them. The CDR3 runs to 13 residues. As DNA, the CDR3 is TGTGCCTGGAGTGTGCAGGTTGGTCAGCCCCAGCATTTT. Amino acid sequence: CAWSVQVGQPQHF.

This clone was seen once. The chain links TRBV5-1 to TRBJ1-1; 7 positions match TRBD1. Unmatched junction bases numbered 22, after V lost 7 bases and J lost 1 base. This CDR3 has 19 residues. The V gene's germline CDR1 is SGHRS and CDR2 YFSETQ. The CDR3: CASSKGCGRGRVKNTEAFF. In DNA, the CDR3 is TGCGCCAGCTCCAAGGGGTGCGGGAGGGGGCGCGTTAAGAACACTGAAGCTTTCTTT.

This rearrangement joins TRBV6-5 to TRBJ1-6; 9 bases are a match to TRBD1. The V segment lost 6 bases and the J segment 15 bases; nucleotides outside the gene matches: 3. CDR3 length: 11 amino acids. Per the germline V gene, CDR1 is MNHEY and CDR2 is SVGAGI. The CDR3 loop reads CASSLGQGLHF. CDR3 bases: TGTGCCAGCAGCCTGGGACAGGGCCTCCACTTT.

This clone was observed a handful of times. This chain uses TRBV10-3 with TRBJ1-1; a possible D gene is TRBD1 (5 bases). This CDR3 has 17 amino acids. V lost 4 bases, J lost 1 base, and 19 bases lay in between. The V gene's germline CDR1 is ENHRY and CDR2 SYGVKD. CDR3 region: CAISGGNLGAWNTEAFF. CDR3 nucleotides: TGTGCCATCAGTGGGGGCAACCTTGGGGCCTGGAACACTGAAGCTTTCTTT.

This clone was detected ten times or more. This rearrangement joins TRBV7-3 to TRBJ2-1, with 7 positions matching TRBD1. V lost 1 base and J lost 0; bases outside the gene matches: 12. Germline CDR1 is SGHTA and CDR2 is FQGTGA. The CDR3 length is 19 residues. The CDR3 nucleotides read TGTGCCAGCAGCTTAATGTGGGGGACAGACATAAGCTCCTACAATGAGCAGTTCTTC. Its translation: CASSLMWGTDISSYNEQFF. Full variable domain (outside the CDR3, taken from reference TRBV7-3 and TRBJ2-1): GAGVSQTPSNKVTEKGKYVELRCDPISGHTALYWYRQSLGQGPEFLIYFQGTGAADDSGLPNDRFFAVRPEGSVSTLKIQRTERGDSAVYLCASSLMWGTDISSYNEQFFGPGTRLTVL.

The V call is TRBV24-1, the J call TRBJ2-5; 8 bases align to TRBD2. Losses at the gene ends were 5 bases for V and 1 base for J; bases not matched to a gene: 5. The CDR3 sequence is 15 residues long. Germline CDR1 reads KGHDR; CDR2 reads SFDVKD. CDR3 nucleotide sequence: TGTGCCACCAGTGTCAGAGGACTAGCCCAAGAGACCCAGTACTTC. Translated: CATSVRGLAQETQYF.

V and J are TRBV11-3 and TRBJ1-1, with D perhaps TRBD1 (5 bases). Germline CDR1 is SGHNT and CDR2 is YENEEA. The CDR3 is 12 amino acids. The ends were cut back, 10 bases at V and 5 bases at J, with 14 bases in the middle. The CDR3 sequence: CAIGNRGTEAFF. The CDR3 DNA reads as TGTGCCATCGGAAACCGGGGGACTGAAGCTTTCTTT.

This chain joins TRBV5-4 and TRBJ2-1; 7 nucleotides match TRBD2. Germline CDR1 SGHNT, CDR2 YYREEE (reference sequence). V gave up 6 bases and J gave up 0 bases; unmatched junction bases: 9. CDR3 length equals 16 residues. The CDR3 DNA reads TGTGCCAGCACCCCCGGGGGGAGAAGCTCCTACAATGAGCAGTTCTTC. It yields the protein CASTPGGRSSYNEQFF.

The V and J genes are TRBV27 and TRBJ2-7, with TRBD2 matching over 10 bases. Germline loops: CDR1 MNHEY, CDR2 SMNVEV (reference sequence). The CDR3 totals 15 residues. Trimming at V came to 2 bases and at J to 5 bases, leaving 6 bases not matched to a gene. The CDR3 DNA is TGTGCCAGCAGTTTAATAGCGGGAGGAAGGGACGAGCAGTACTTC. Translation: CASSLIAGGRDEQYF.

This clone occurred a few times. The V call is TRBV15, the J call TRBJ2-3; the match to TRBD2 covers 12 bases. CDR3 length: 17 residues. Germline V gene lookup returns CDR1 LNHNV and CDR2 YYDKDF (reference sequence). The V and J ends lost 8 bases and 3 bases, in that order; junction bases with no gene match: 12. The CDR3 loop reads CATGRGASGGGTDTQYF. For the CDR3, the DNA is TGTGCCACCGGGCGCGGGGCTAGCGGGGGGGGGACAGATACGCAGTATTTT.

This chain joins TRBV20-1 and TRBJ1-1, with D possibly TRBD1 on 6 matching bases. This CDR3 is built from 13 residues. CDR1 and CDR2 from the germline V gene are DFQATT and SNEGSKA (reference sequence). V was shortened by 3 bases and J by 3 bases, with 11 bases between the two germline ends. CDR3 loop: CSASGPGDTEAFF. The DNA of the CDR3 is TGCAGTGCTAGTGGGCCAGGGGACACTGAAGCTTTCTTT.

The chain couples TRBV19 to TRBJ1-1; D is unclear. V was cut by 3 bases and J by 3 bases, with 11 bases left in between. The germline gives CDR1 LNHDA, CDR2 SQIVND (reference sequence). This CDR3 is built from 14 residues. The DNA of the CDR3 is TGTGCCAGTAGTATGGGCTTACACCACACTGAAGCTTTCTTT. Translation: CASSMGLHHTEAFF.

The rearrangement joins TRBV12-2 to TRBJ2-3; TRBD2, the table's D call, lacks a check against the DNA. TRBV12-2 is a pseudogene segment. This CDR3 spans 18 amino acids. The chain's CDR3 is CASQAWREAPRGTDTQYF. In nucleotides, the CDR3 is TGTGCAAGTCAGGCATGGCGGGAGGCCCCCCGGGGGACAGATACGCAGTATTTT.

The J gene is TRBJ1-1, the V gene TRBV29-1; tentative D call: TRBD1 (5 bases). The CDR3 spans 13 residues. V dropped 3 bases and J dropped 4 bases, with 12 bases sitting between them. Germline lookup yields CDR1 SQVTM and CDR2 ANQGSEA. CDR3 protein: CSVEGGGVTEAFF. Written as DNA, the CDR3 is TGCAGCGTTGAGGGGGGGGGTGTCACTGAAGCTTTCTTT.

This chain connects TRBV7-8 to TRBJ2-7, with D possibly being TRBD2 (6 bases). Germline V CDR1 and CDR2: SGHVS, FQNEAQ. Trimming stripped 5 bases from V and 2 bases from J, with 16 bases between. The CDR3 is made up of 15 amino acids. The CDR3 sequence is CASSPNGRGTYEQYV. CDR3 DNA sequence: TGTGCCAGCAGCCCCAACGGACGCGGGACCTACGAGCAGTACGTC.

This chain connects TRBV15 to TRBJ1-3; D is ambiguous. The CDR3 is 15 residues long. The germline V and J ends were trimmed by 4 bases and 3 bases, with 13 bases remaining between them. Germline-derived CDR1 and CDR2 are LNHNV and YYDKDF (reference sequence). This chain's CDR3 is CATSIRGSGGNTIYF. CDR3 DNA sequence: TGTGCCACCAGCATCCGGGGTTCAGGTGGAAACACCATATATTTT.

The V gene is TRBV7-8, the J gene TRBJ1-1; 7 nucleotides agree with TRBD1. Germline CDR1 reads SGHVS; CDR2 reads FQNEAQ. V lost 5 bases and J lost 3; bases outside the gene matches: 9. This CDR3 is built from 15 residues. CDR3 amino acids: CASSRQGGGDTEAFF. The CDR3 DNA reads TGTGCCAGCAGCAGACAAGGGGGCGGCGACACTGAAGCTTTCTTT.

V gene TRBV28 combines with J gene TRBJ1-1, with 7 nucleotides matching TRBD1. The V and J ends lost 5 bases and 2 bases, in that order; junction bases with no gene match: 8. The CDR3 extends over 15 amino acids. Germline CDR1 is MDHEN and CDR2 is SYDVKM. The CDR3 DNA is TGTGCCAGCAGTCCGCGGGGACAGTTTAACACTGAAGCTTTCTTT. As protein: CASSPRGQFNTEAFF.

The chain recombines TRBV6-4 with TRBJ2-3, with a weak D call TRBD1 (6 bases). Germline CDR1 MRHNA, CDR2 SNTAGT. This CDR3 is built from 12 residues. V was clipped by 10 bases and J by 5 bases, with 13 bases between them. For the CDR3, the DNA is TGTGCCACAGGGGCCGATGGAGATACGCAGTATTTT. Translated: CATGADGDTQYF.

The sample holds one count of this clone. The genes are TRBV29-1 and TRBJ1-1, with TRBD1 matching over 12 bases. The CDR3 totals 14 residues. Germline-derived CDR1 and CDR2 are SQVTM and ANQGSEA. V trimming: 7 bases; J trimming: 5 bases; junction bases outside the gene matches: 8. Here the CDR3 reads CSAGDRGLGTEAFF. The CDR3 nucleotides are TGCAGCGCCGGGGACAGGGGGCTTGGGACTGAAGCTTTCTTT.

This chain uses TRBV4-1 with TRBJ1-2; D not resolved. The germline V gene encodes CDR1 MGHRA and CDR2 YSYEKL. V lost 3 bases, J lost 2 bases, and 10 bases lay in between. The CDR3 has 14 residues. The CDR3 loop reads CASSHQSQNYGYTF. The DNA for the CDR3 is TGCGCCAGCAGCCACCAGTCCCAAAACTATGGCTACACCTTC.

The J gene is TRBJ2-7, the V gene TRBV7-2; 8 nucleotides match TRBD2. V shed 3 bases and J 4 bases; nucleotides not matched to a gene: 11. Germline V gene lookup returns CDR1 SGHTA and CDR2 FQGNSA. The CDR3 runs to 16 residues. For the CDR3, the DNA is TGTGCCAGCAGCTTCGGGGTAAGCGGGAGTGTATACGAGCAGTACTTC. Translated, it gives CASSFGVSGSVYEQYF.

This sequence joins TRBV6-5 and TRBJ1-2; TRBD1 aligns across 9 bases. From germline, CDR1 is MNHEY and CDR2 SVGAGI. J gave up 7 bases and V 8 bases, and 8 bases lay outside the gene matches. The CDR3 extends over 13 amino acids. CDR3 residues: CASPRDRASGYTF. DNA of the CDR3: TGTGCCAGCCCCCGGGACAGGGCCTCTGGCTACACCTTC.

This clone appeared once. V is TRBV19 and J is TRBJ1-2; D remains unclear. Deletions cut 1 base from V and 5 bases from J, with 11 bases between. The CDR3 extends over 14 amino acids. CDR1 is LNHDA, CDR2 SQIVND, per germline (reference sequence). In DNA, the CDR3 is TGTGCCAGTAGTATAGGGGTCAGGCCGTATGGCTACACCTTC. Translated: CASSIGVRPYGYTF.

V is TRBV7-9 and J is TRBJ1-1; D gene uncertain. The CDR3 runs to 13 residues. V was shortened by 5 bases and J by 8 bases, with 15 bases between the two germline ends. CDR1 and CDR2 (germline): SEHNR, FQNEAQ (reference sequence). The CDR3 DNA is TGTGCCAGCAGCCACCCGGGTGCGGGGGAAGCTTTCTTT. Protein: CASSHPGAGEAFF.

The gene calls are TRBV6-1 and TRBJ1-2, with 8 bases matching TRBD1. Per the germline V gene, CDR1 is MNHNS and CDR2 is SASEGT. With V trimmed by 2 bases and J by 1 base, 12 bases remained unmatched. The CDR3 loop spans 18 amino acids. CDR3: CASSELYRGYPYNYGYTF. CDR3 nucleotides: TGTGCCAGCAGTGAACTCTACAGGGGGTACCCCTATAACTATGGCTACACCTTC.